This T cell receptor (beta chain) came from a study of blood T cell repertoires in COVID-19. Whole-study context: T cells, B-cell-depleted T cells, or PBMCs provided the cDNA or gDNA that served as material.

Produced via immunoSEQ multiplex PCR; TCRdb's table is partial and in-frame only. The sample has some 390,000 clones, 89% seen once; the top ten hold 1.5% to 1.9%. Per the germline V gene, CDR1 is SGHRS and CDR2 is YFSETQ. Losses at the gene ends were 3 bases for V and 8 bases for J; bases not matched to a gene: 2. The CDR3 length is 15 residues. The V gene is TRBV5-1, the J gene TRBJ2-1; 16 bases match TRBD2. The sample consisted of peripheral blood. The source of this sequence is a woman in her forties with COVID-19, enrolled during active disease. The DNA for the CDR3 is TGCGCCAGCAGCTCCGGGACTAGCGGGGGGGATGAGCAGTTCTTC. This translates into CASSSGTSGGDEQFF. The full variable domain, completed using reference TRBV5-1 and TRBJ2-1, is KAGVTQTPRYLIKTRGQQVTLSCSPISGHRSVSWYQQTPGQGLQFLFEYFSETQRNKGNFPGRFSGRQFSNSRSEMNVSTLELGDSALYLCASSSGTSGGDEQFFGPGTRLTVL.